Each of the 23 T cell receptor beta chains below was sequenced from the same sample in a study of early T cells in non-severe SARS-CoV-2 infection. Using its own MiXCR run on the 5' RACE reads, TCRdb lists one record per CDR3 protein. The profile covers about 80,000 distinct CDR3 sequences, with 12% appearing a single time and about 14% taken by the ten largest. The input for sequencing was whole blood, taken at baseline. Receptors originate from an adult who was a healthcare worker with PCR-confirmed SARS-CoV-2 infection or an uninfected control (not recorded which). The donor label of this sample is uncertain.

The chain couples TRBV25-1 to TRBJ2-3; the D is unclear. The CDR3 is 15 residues long. Trimming shortened V by 1 base and J by 4 bases, and 12 bases separated the two germline ends. CDR1 is MGHDK and CDR2 is SYGVNS in the germline V gene. CDR3 nucleotide sequence: TGTGCCAGCAGTGAATCTATACCTTCGGCAGATACGCAGTATTTT. Protein sequence: CASSESIPSADTQYF. Together with reference TRBV25-1 and TRBJ2-3, the CDR3 gives the full variable domain: EADIYQTPRYLVIGTGKKITLECSQTMGHDKMYWYQQDPGMELHLIHYSYGVNSTEKGDLSSESTVSRIRTEHFPLTLESARPSHTSQYLCASSESIPSADTQYFGPGTRLTVL.

The CDR3 coding sequence is TGTGCCTGGAGTCATGGGACAGATACGCAGTATTTT. Translating it yields CAWSHGTDTQYF. The V gene is TRBV30, the J gene TRBJ2-3; no clear D. Germline CDR1 is GTSNPN and CDR2 is SVGIG (reference sequence). This CDR3 is 12 amino acids long. V shed 2 bases and J shed 3 bases, with 6 bases lying between them.

In the case of this clonotype: A single base separates this from a much larger clone, so it may be a read error. This rearrangement joins TRBV20-1 to TRBJ1-6; a weak D match, TRBD1 (6 bases). The V end lost 7 bases, the J end lost 2 bases, and 18 bases lay between the germline ends. The V gene's germline CDR1 is DFQATT and CDR2 SNEGSKA (reference sequence). The CDR3 contains 16 residues. The chain's CDR3 is CSVRRGGSAYNSPLHF. The CDR3 DNA reads TGCAGTGTTAGGAGGGGGGGCTCGGCCTATAATTCACCCCTCCACTTT.

The chain couples TRBV4-3 to TRBJ2-3, with D possibly matching TRBD1 (5 bases). This CDR3 is built from 20 residues. V dropped 0 bases and J dropped 4 bases, with 26 bases sitting between them. The germline V gene encodes CDR1 LGHNA and CDR2 YSLEER. CDR3 region: CASSQDPYRPGPSSPDTQYF. In DNA, the CDR3 is TGCGCCAGCAGCCAAGATCCGTACAGGCCCGGACCCTCGAGCCCAGATACGCAGTATTTT.

The chain employs TRBV7-9 and TRBJ2-7, with D tentatively TRBD1 (6 bases). CDR3 length equals 14 residues. CDR1 SEHNR and CDR2 FQNEAQ come from the germline V gene (reference sequence). The V end was cut by 4 bases, the J end by 6 bases, with 16 bases between. CDR3 nucleotide sequence: TGTGCCAGCAGCTCCCAAGACAGGCCTCTCGAGCAGTACTTC. It specifies CASSSQDRPLEQYF.

In this sample, this clonotype turned up a few times. A read error may account for a junction end that differs from germline. The CDR3 nucleotides read TGTGCCAGCAGTCCCCCCCGAGCGGGGAACACTGAAGCCTTCTTT. Its protein is CASSPPRAGNTEAFF. The V call is TRBV6-5, the J call TRBJ1-1; no definite D call. This CDR3 is built from 15 residues. Germline CDR1 MNHEY, CDR2 SVGAGI.

This clonotype was detected only a few times. J is TRBJ1-6 and V is TRBV18, with D hard to call. Germline lookup yields CDR1 KGHSH and CDR2 LQKENI. V was cut by 6 bases and J by 9 bases, with 24 bases left in between. This CDR3 contains 17 residues. CDR3 protein: CASSPSLARGSGSPLHF. DNA of the CDR3: TGTGCCAGCTCGCCGAGCCTGGCGCGGGGAAGTGGTTCACCCCTCCACTTT.

The gene calls are TRBV6-2 or TRBV6-3 and TRBJ1-1; the D is unclear. This CDR3 spans 13 amino acids. The germline V gene encodes CDR1 MNHEY and CDR2 SVGEGT. The V and J ends lost 11 bases and 1 base respectively, with 14 bases between them. CDR3 DNA: TGTGCCGAGGGTGAGCGAGAGAACACTGAAGCTTTCTTT. It translates to CAEGERENTEAFF.

The chain couples TRBV20-1 to TRBJ1-6; tentative D call: TRBD1 (5 bases). The V gene's germline CDR1 is DFQATT and CDR2 SNEGSKA (reference sequence). The V and J ends lost 5 bases and 2 bases respectively, with 16 bases between them. The CDR3 consists of 16 residues. CDR3 protein: CSAFPAEGAYNSPLHF. The CDR3 DNA reads as TGCAGTGCTTTCCCCGCCGAAGGGGCCTATAATTCACCCCTCCACTTT.

The chain joins TRBV20-1 to TRBJ2-1, with D perhaps matching TRBD1 (5 bases). There are 15 residues in the CDR3. Germline CDR1 and CDR2: DFQATT and SNEGSKA (reference sequence). V was shortened by 0 bases and J by 3 bases, with 12 bases between the two germline ends. The CDR3 DNA reads TGCAGTGCTAGAGACTGGCAGGGATTCTACAATGAGCAGTTCTTC. Protein sequence: CSARDWQGFYNEQFF.

The chain links TRBV7-9 to TRBJ1-4; D may be TRBD1 (6 bases). V dropped 5 bases and J dropped 5 bases, with 12 bases sitting between them. Germline CDR1 and CDR2: SEHNR and FQNEAQ (reference sequence). This CDR3 contains 14 residues. CDR3 loop: CASSPAGQNEKLFF. DNA for the CDR3: TGTGCCAGCAGCCCGGCCGGACAGAATGAAAAACTGTTTTTT.

The chain uses TRBV7-9 and TRBJ2-3; no clear D. The length of the CDR3 is 16 residues. V shed 6 bases and J shed 2 bases, with 18 bases lying between them. Looked up from germline, CDR1 is SEHNR and CDR2 is FQNEAQ (reference sequence). The CDR3: CASSWRKGGDTDTQYF. As DNA, the CDR3 is TGTGCCAGCAGTTGGCGCAAAGGCGGTGACACAGATACGCAGTATTTT. Drawing the rest from reference TRBV7-9 and TRBJ2-3, the complete variable domain is DTGVSQNPRHKITKRGQNVTFRCDPISEHNRLYWYRQTLGQGPEFLTYFQNEAQLEKSRLLSDRFSAERPKGSFSTLEIQRTEQGDSAMYLCASSWRKGGDTDTQYFGPGTRLTVL.

This clonotype was observed at least ten times. The rearrangement links TRBV19 to TRBJ2-4, with TRBD2 matching over 12 bases. V gave up 1 base and J gave up 3 bases; unmatched junction bases: 4. Germline CDR1 and CDR2: LNHDA and SQIVND (reference sequence). This CDR3 comprises 17 residues. CDR3 amino acids: CASSIVRLAGDKNIQYF. CDR3 in DNA: TGTGCCAGTAGTATAGTTAGACTAGCGGGAGACAAAAACATTCAGTACTTC.

This clonotype was found a few times. This chain links TRBV6-2 or TRBV6-3 with TRBJ2-3; no clear D. CDR3 size: 12 residues. The V end lost 6 bases, the J end lost 2 bases, and 6 bases lay between the germline ends. Germline-derived CDR1 and CDR2 are MNHEY and SVGEGT. Here the CDR3 reads CASSYTTDTQYF. CDR3 DNA sequence: TGTGCCAGCAGCTATACCACAGATACGCAGTATTTT.

This sequence joins TRBV6-6 and TRBJ2-1; unclear D gene. Germline V gene data show CDR1 as MNHNY and CDR2 as SVGAGI (reference sequence). Trimming stripped 2 bases from V and 9 bases from J, with 14 bases between. The CDR3 spans 14 residues. CDR3 in DNA: TGTGCCAGCAGTTACCAGACTCAATGGGGTGAGCAGTTCTTC. This gives the protein CASSYQTQWGEQFF.

There are many counts of this clonotype. The rearrangement links TRBV4-2 to TRBJ2-1, with 7 bases lining up with TRBD2. The trim removed 0 bases at V and 3 bases at J, leaving 8 bases unmatched. This CDR3 has 17 residues. Germline V gene sequence: CDR1 LGHNA, CDR2 YNFKEQ. This CDR3 reads CASSQESTSGIYNEQFF. CDR3 sequence (DNA): TGTGCCAGCAGCCAAGAGTCCACCAGCGGGATCTACAATGAGCAGTTCTTC.

This clonotype showed up many times. V and J are TRBV12-3 or TRBV12-4 and TRBJ1-6, with no clear D. V lost 6 bases, J lost 4 bases, and 13 bases lay in between. The CDR3 spans 15 residues. The CDR3 loop reads CASSVGGSYNSPLHF. CDR3 sequence (DNA): TGTGCCAGCAGCGTCGGAGGTTCTTATAATTCACCCCTCCACTTT.

The V call is TRBV6-2 or TRBV6-3, the J call TRBJ1-5; D is ambiguous. CDR3 length: 13 amino acids. Germline-derived CDR1 and CDR2 are MNHEY and SVGEGT. Trimming removed 0 bases from V and 6 bases from J, with 6 bases in between. The CDR3 coding sequence is TGTGCCAGCAGTTACTCATCAACTCAGCCCCAGCATTTT. This encodes CASSYSSTQPQHF.

This clonotype was counted between two and nine times. The chain couples TRBV9 to TRBJ2-2; no reliable D call. The CDR3 is made up of 18 amino acids. The germline gives CDR1 SGDLS, CDR2 YYNGEE. V lost 1 base and J 6 bases, leaving 22 bases between the germline ends. This chain's CDR3 is CASSVYVAATHPPGELFF. Written as DNA, the CDR3 is TGTGCCAGCAGCGTATACGTAGCCGCCACTCACCCACCCGGGGAGCTGTTTTTT.

This clonotype was seen only a few times. This chain connects TRBV9 to TRBJ2-3; TRBD2 matches 8 bases. V gave up 0 bases and J gave up 0 bases; unmatched junction bases: 3. Germline values: CDR1 SGDLS, CDR2 YYNGEE. This CDR3 is built from 16 residues. In nucleotides, the CDR3 is TGTGCCAGCAGCGTAGGGGAGCGGGGGAGCACAGATACGCAGTATTTT. Translated, it gives CASSVGERGSTDTQYF.

The chain employs TRBV20-1 and TRBJ2-7, with 11 bases lining up with TRBD2. There are 19 residues in the CDR3. Trimming removed 2 bases from V and 2 bases from J; junction bases left unmatched: 17. CDR1 and CDR2 (germline): DFQATT, SNEGSKA (reference sequence). CDR3 sequence reads: CSARSLGGTSGPNTYEQYF. For the CDR3, the DNA is TGCAGTGCTAGATCCCTGGGAGGGACTAGCGGACCGAATACCTACGAGCAGTACTTC.

The rearrangement links TRBV4-3 to TRBJ1-2; 8 bases agree with TRBD1. V dropped 4 bases and J dropped 3; count of bases not matched to a gene: 10. The CDR3 extends over 16 amino acids. Germline V gene data show CDR1 as LGHNA and CDR2 as YSLEER. The CDR3 nucleotides read TGCGCCAGCAGCCCAACGCAGGGACAGGCGGACTATGGCTACACCTTC. It specifies CASSPTQGQADYGYTF.

This clonotype was recorded at least ten times. The V call is TRBV5-1, the J call TRBJ1-4; perhaps TRBD1 as D (5 bases). Trimming took off 4 bases at V and 0 bases at J, with 10 bases between the two ends. CDR1 is SGHRS, CDR2 YFSETQ, per germline. The CDR3 sequence is 15 residues long. This CDR3 reads CASSVMGATNEKLFF. In DNA, the CDR3 is TGCGCCAGCAGCGTTATGGGGGCAACTAATGAAAAACTGTTTTTT.